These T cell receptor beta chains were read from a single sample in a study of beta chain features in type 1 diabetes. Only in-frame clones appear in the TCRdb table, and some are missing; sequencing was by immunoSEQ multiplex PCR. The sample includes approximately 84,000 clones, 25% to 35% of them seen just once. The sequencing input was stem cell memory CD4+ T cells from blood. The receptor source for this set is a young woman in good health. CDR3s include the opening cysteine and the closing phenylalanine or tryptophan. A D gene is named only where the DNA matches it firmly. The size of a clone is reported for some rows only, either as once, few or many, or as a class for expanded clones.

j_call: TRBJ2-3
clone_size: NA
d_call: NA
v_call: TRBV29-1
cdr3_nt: TGCAGCGGGATAACAGGGGGGGGATACACAGATACGCAGTATTTT
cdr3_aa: CSGITGGGYTDTQYF

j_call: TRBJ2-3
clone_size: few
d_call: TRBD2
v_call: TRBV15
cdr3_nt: TGTGCCACCAGCAGAGAGGGAACGCGGGAGGGCCGCGCAGATACGCAGTATTTT
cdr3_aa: CATSREGTREGRADTQYF

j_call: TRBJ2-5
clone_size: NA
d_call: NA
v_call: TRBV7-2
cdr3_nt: TGTGCCAGCAGCTTATCAGAAGAGACCCAGTACTTC
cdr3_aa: CASSLSEETQYF

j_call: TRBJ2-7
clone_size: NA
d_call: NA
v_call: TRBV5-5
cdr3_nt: TGTGCCAGCAGCATCCAGGGGGGCTCCTACGAGCAGTACTTC
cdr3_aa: CASSIQGGSYEQYF

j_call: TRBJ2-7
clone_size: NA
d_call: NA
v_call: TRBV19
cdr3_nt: TGTGCCAGTAGTATAGATCCGAGCTCCTACGAGCAGTACTTC
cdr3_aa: CASSIDPSSYEQYF

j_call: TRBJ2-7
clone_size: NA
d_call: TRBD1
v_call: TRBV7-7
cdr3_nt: TGTGCTAGCAGCTTACAGGGGGGCCACGAGCAGTACTTC
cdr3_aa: CASSLQGGHEQYF

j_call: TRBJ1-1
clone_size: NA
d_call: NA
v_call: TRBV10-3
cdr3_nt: TGTGCCATCGAGGAGACGGGGGGCACTGAAGCTTTCTTT
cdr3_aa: CAIEETGGTEAFF

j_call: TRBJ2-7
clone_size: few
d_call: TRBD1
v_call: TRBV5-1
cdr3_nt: TGCGCCAGCAGCTTGGTGGGACAGGGGGCTGGAGAGCAGTACTTC
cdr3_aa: CASSLVGQGAGEQYF

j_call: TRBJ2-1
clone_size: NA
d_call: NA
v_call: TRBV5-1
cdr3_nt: TGCGCCAGCAGCACGACGGTCCCCCAGGCCTACAATGAGCAGTTCTTC
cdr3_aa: CASSTTVPQAYNEQFF

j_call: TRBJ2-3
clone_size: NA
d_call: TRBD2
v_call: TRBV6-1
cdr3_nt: TGTGCCAGCAGGCGGGAGAGGGAGGATACGCAGTATTTT
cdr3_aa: CASRREREDTQYF

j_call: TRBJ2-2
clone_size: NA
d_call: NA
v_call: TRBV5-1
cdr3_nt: TGCGCCAGCAGCTCTGGGCAGGGCCGAACCGGGGAGCTGTTTTTT
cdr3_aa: CASSSGQGRTGELFF

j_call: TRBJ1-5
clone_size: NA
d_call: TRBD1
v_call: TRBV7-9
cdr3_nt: TGTGCCAGCAGCTCGGGACAGGGGGCGACAAATCAGCCCCAGCATTTT
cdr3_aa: CASSSGQGATNQPQHF

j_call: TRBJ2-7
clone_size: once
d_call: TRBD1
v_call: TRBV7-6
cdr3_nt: TGTGCCAGCAGCTTAGTGACAGGGTTCCACGAGCAGTACTTC
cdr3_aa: CASSLVTGFHEQYF

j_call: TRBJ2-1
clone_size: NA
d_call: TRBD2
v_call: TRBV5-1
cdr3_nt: TGCGCCAGCAGCGAAGGACTAGCGGGGGTTAATGAGCAGTTCTTC
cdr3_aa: CASSEGLAGVNEQFF

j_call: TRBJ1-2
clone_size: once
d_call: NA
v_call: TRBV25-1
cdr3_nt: TGTGCCAGCAGTGAAGGGGCTTATGGCTACACCTTC
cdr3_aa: CASSEGAYGYTF

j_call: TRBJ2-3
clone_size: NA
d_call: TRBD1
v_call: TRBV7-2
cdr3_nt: TGTGCCAGCAGCTTTACCCCGGGACAGGGGGCTTCTAGCACAGATACGCAGTATTTT
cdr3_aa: CASSFTPGQGASSTDTQYF

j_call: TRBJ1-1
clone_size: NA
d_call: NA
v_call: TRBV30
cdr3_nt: TGTGCCTGGAGGTCTGGAGACTCGAACACTGAAGCTTTCTTT
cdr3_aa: CAWRSGDSNTEAFF

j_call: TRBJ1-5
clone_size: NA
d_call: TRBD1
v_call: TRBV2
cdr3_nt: TGTGCCAGCAGTGTTAGGCAGGGGGATCAGCCCCAGCATTTT
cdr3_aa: CASSVRQGDQPQHF

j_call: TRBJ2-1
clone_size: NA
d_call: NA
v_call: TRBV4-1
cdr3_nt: TGCGCCAGCAGCCATTATTTCGCGACAGCAAAAACCTCCTACAATGAGCAGTTCTTC
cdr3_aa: CASSHYFATAKTSYNEQFF

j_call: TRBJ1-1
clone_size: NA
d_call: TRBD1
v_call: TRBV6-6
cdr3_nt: TGTGCCAGCAGTTGGGGACAGCGTGAAGCTTTCTTT
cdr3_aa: CASSWGQREAFF

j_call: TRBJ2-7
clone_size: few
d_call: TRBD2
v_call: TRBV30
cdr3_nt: TGTGCCTGGATGACTAGCGGGAGGGCAACCTACGAGCAGTACTTC
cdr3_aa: CAWMTSGRATYEQYF

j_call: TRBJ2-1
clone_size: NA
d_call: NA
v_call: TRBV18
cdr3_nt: TGTGCCAGCTCATCCTCGAGGATTGAGCAGTTCTTC
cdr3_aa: CASSSSRIEQFF

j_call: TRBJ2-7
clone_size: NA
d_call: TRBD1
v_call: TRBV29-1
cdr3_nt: TGCAGCGTTGAAGGACAGGGCTACGAGCAGTACTTC
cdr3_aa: CSVEGQGYEQYF

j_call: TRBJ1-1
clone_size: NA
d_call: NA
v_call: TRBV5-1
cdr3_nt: TGCGCCAGCACGGGACACATGAACACTGAAGCTTTCTTT
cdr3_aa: CASTGHMNTEAFF

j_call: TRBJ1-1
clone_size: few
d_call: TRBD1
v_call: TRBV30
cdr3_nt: TGTGCCTGGAGTACGGGACAGGGGGCAGGAACTGAAGCTTTCTTT
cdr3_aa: CAWSTGQGAGTEAFF

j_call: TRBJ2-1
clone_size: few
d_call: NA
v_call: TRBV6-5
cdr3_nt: TGTGCCAGCAGCTACTCGGCCAGGGGCTTCTACAATGAGCAGTTCTTC
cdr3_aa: CASSYSARGFYNEQFF

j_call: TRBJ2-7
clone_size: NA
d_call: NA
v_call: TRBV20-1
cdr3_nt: TGCAGTGCTAGTTCGGTTTACGAGCAGTACTTC
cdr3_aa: CSASSVYEQYF

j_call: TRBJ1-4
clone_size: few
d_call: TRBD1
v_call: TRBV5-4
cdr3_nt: TGTGCCAGCAGCTCCGTGACGACAGGGGCTAGTGAAAAACTGTTTTTT
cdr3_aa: CASSSVTTGASEKLFF

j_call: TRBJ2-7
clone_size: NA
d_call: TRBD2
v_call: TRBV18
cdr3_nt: TGTGCCAGCTCAACTAGCGGGGGCTACGAGCAGTACTTC
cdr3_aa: CASSTSGGYEQYF

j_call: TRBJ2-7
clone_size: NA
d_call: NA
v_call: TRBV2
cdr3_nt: TGTGCCAGCAGTACACCGTCCTACGAGCAGTACTTC
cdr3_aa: CASSTPSYEQYF

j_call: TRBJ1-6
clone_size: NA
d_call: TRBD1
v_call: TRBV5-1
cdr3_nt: TGCGCCAGCAGCTACTCAGGGGGGACGGGTTCACCCCTCCACTTT
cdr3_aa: CASSYSGGTGSPLHF

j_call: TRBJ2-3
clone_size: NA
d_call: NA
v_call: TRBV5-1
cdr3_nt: TGCGCCAGCAGCCCGGGGACACCTAGCACAGATACGCAGTATTTT
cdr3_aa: CASSPGTPSTDTQYF

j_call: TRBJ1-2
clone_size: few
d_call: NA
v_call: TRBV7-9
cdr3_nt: TGTGCCAGCAGCAGAGGTGAAGACGGCTACACCTTC
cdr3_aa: CASSRGEDGYTF

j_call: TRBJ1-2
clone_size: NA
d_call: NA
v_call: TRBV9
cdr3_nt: TGTGCCAGCAGAGGATCGGACGGGGATGGCTACACCTTC
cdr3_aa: CASRGSDGDGYTF

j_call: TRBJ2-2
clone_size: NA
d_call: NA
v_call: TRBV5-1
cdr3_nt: TGCGCCAGCAGCTTCAGGAACACCGGGGAGCTGTTTTTT
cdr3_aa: CASSFRNTGELFF

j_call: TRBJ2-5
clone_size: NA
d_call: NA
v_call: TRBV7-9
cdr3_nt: TGTGCCAGCAGCCCTCCAGGGGATGGGGAGACCCAGTACTTC
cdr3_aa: CASSPPGDGETQYF

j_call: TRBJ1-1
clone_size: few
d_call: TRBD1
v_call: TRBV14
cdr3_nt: TGTGCCAGCAGCCAAGGCGTATTCGGGACAGGGGAAACTGAAGCTTTCTTT
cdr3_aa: CASSQGVFGTGETEAFF

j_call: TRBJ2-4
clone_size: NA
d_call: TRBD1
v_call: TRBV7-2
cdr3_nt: TGTGCCAGCAGCCAGGGACAGGGGTTAGCCAAAAACATTCAGTACTTC
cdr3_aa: CASSQGQGLAKNIQYF

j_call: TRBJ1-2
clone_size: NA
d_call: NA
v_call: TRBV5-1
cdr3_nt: TGCGCCAGCAGCCCATTGACAGCAACATATGGCTACACCTTC
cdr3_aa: CASSPLTATYGYTF

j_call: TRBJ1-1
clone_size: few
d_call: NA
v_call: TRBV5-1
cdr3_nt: TGCGCCAGCAGCTTACAGGGAGACCCGAACACTGAAGCTTTCTTT
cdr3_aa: CASSLQGDPNTEAFF

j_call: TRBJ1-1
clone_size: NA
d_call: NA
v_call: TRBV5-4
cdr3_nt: TGTGCCAGCAGTCTGGGCCTACGACAAAACACTGAAGCTTTCTTT
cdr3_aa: CASSLGLRQNTEAFF